One sample yielded the 14 T cell receptor beta chains listed below, sequenced in a study of regulatory T cells in long-lasting Graves disease. TCR beta libraries were built with iRepertoire HTBI primers and Arm-PCR of CDR3 regions. MiXCR, run by TCRdb on the multiplex PCR reads, gives a single entry per CDR3 protein. The table records approximately 310,000 distinct CDR3 sequences, under 20% of them present only once. Specified time point: newly diagnosed GD, antithyroid drugs for less than 3 months. The TCR library was made from RNA that had been extracted from PBMCs in TRIzol. Sample: peripheral blood mononuclear cells (PBMCs), taken at new diagnosis, from a patient treated with antithyroid drugs. The receptors were sampled from a female donor with Graves disease.

This clonotype was observed at least ten times. The gene calls are TRBV10-3 and TRBJ2-7, with D possibly being TRBD1 (7 bases). The CDR3 consists of 13 residues. The germline V gene has CDR1 ENHRY and CDR2 SYGVKD. The ends were cut back, 7 bases at V and 5 bases at J, with 15 bases in the middle. For the CDR3, the DNA is TGTGCCATCATGGGGGCGGGGACAGACGAGCAGTACTTC. Translation gives CAIMGAGTDEQYF.

J is TRBJ2-3 and V is TRBV19; TRBD2 is a possible D gene (6 bases). Germline CDR1 reads LNHDA; CDR2 reads SQIVND (reference sequence). CDR3 length equals 14 residues. The V and J ends lost 6 bases and 2 bases respectively, with 12 bases between them. CDR3 coding DNA: TGTGCCAGTAGACGGTCTAGCGCCACAGATACGCAGTATTTT. It encodes CASRRSSATDTQYF.

This clonotype was detected a few times. The chain carries TRBV14 and TRBJ1-5; D call uncertain. The V gene's germline CDR1 is SGHDN and CDR2 FVKESK. Deletions cut 4 bases from V and 4 bases from J, with 8 bases between. The CDR3 sequence is 13 residues long. DNA of the CDR3: TGTGCCAGCAGCCGGGCAACAAATCAGCCCCAGCATTTT. Translated: CASSRATNQPQHF.

The chain carries TRBV7-9 and TRBJ2-1; D remains ambiguous. With 2 bases removed from V and 3 bases from J, the gap between germline ends came to 11 bases. CDR3 length: 15 amino acids. Germline values: CDR1 SEHNR, CDR2 FQNEAQ (reference sequence). The CDR3 DNA sequence: TGTGCCAGCAGCTTACAGCGACTCCTCTACAATGAGCAGTTCTTC. It is translated as CASSLQRLLYNEQFF.

This clonotype was found many times. This chain links TRBV20-1 with TRBJ2-5; 9 nucleotides line up with TRBD1. CDR3 size: 14 residues. V shed 6 bases and J 4 bases; nucleotides not matched to a gene: 9. Germline loops: CDR1 DFQATT, CDR2 SNEGSKA (reference sequence). The CDR3 is CSAATGGRGETQYF. In DNA form, the CDR3 reads TGCAGTGCAGCCACAGGGGGCAGAGGAGAGACCCAGTACTTC.

This clonotype was counted many times. The chain couples TRBV2 to TRBJ2-3; D is ambiguous. V was clipped by 4 bases and J by 2 bases, with 7 bases between them. Germline V gene lookup returns CDR1 SNHLY and CDR2 FYNNEI. This CDR3 comprises 13 residues. CDR3 sequence: CASSVGFTDTQYF. The DNA for the CDR3 is TGTGCCAGCAGTGTGGGATTCACAGATACGCAGTATTTT.

This clonotype was observed at least ten times. The chain links TRBV28 to TRBJ1-5; tentative D call: TRBD1 (6 bases). This CDR3 spans 14 amino acids. CDR1 is MDHEN, CDR2 SYDVKM, per germline. V was pared by 5 bases and J by 5 bases, with 13 bases between. DNA of the CDR3: TGTGCCAGCAGTCTGGACAGACACGATCAGCCCCAGCATTTT. Its translation: CASSLDRHDQPQHF.

This clonotype was observed at least ten times. In DNA, the CDR3 is TGTGCCAGTAGTATTCGTCAGGGTCTCGACGAGCAGTACTTC. It translates to CASSIRQGLDEQYF. The genes are TRBV19 and TRBJ2-7; perhaps TRBD1 as D (5 bases). Between the trimmed V and J ends, which lost 3 bases and 5 bases, there was a span of 14 bases. The CDR3 is 14 amino acids. Germline-derived CDR1 and CDR2 are LNHDA and SQIVND (reference sequence).

The chain recombines TRBV5-5 with TRBJ2-7, with 11 bases identical to TRBD2. CDR1 is SGHKS and CDR2 is YYEKEE in the germline V gene (reference sequence). Trimming cost V 5 bases and J 11 bases; bases outside gene matches: 9. The CDR3 has 13 amino acids. The chain's CDR3 is CASSRLAGGQEYF. Here the CDR3 DNA reads TGTGCCAGCAGTAGGCTAGCGGGAGGACAGGAGTACTTC.

The sample holds many counts of this clonotype. The rearrangement joins TRBV28 to TRBJ2-3, with 8 bases identical to TRBD2. Germline assignment: CDR1 MDHEN and CDR2 SYDVKM. With 6 bases clipped from V and 6 bases from J, the junction kept 11 bases outside the gene matches. CDR3 length equals 15 residues. The DNA for the CDR3 is TGTGCCAGCAGCGAACAGGGACTAGAGTGGGATACGCAGTATTTT. Encoded protein: CASSEQGLEWDTQYF.

This rearrangement joins TRBV6-2 or TRBV6-3 to TRBJ2-2, with 7 bases aligning to TRBD2. This CDR3 has 14 residues. The trim removed 10 bases at V and 4 bases at J, leaving 9 bases unmatched. Germline CDR1 is MNHEY and CDR2 is SVGEGT. As DNA, the CDR3 is TGTGCCACCCGGGGGGTAGGATCCACCGGGGAGCTGTTTTTT. Amino acid sequence: CATRGVGSTGELFF.

As concerns this clonotype: It may be a read error: a sequence one base away is much more abundant. This chain uses TRBV18 with TRBJ2-3; tentatively, D is TRBD2 (5 bases). The CDR3 is 13 amino acids. Germline CDR1 and CDR2: KGHSH and LQKENI. The CDR3 nucleotides read TGTGCCAGCTTACCAATGAGGGAGGATACGCAGTATTTT. Amino acids: CASLPMREDTQYF.

This clonotype has at least ten counts. The chain couples TRBV27 to TRBJ2-7, with 10 positions matching TRBD1. After removal of 6 bases from V and 1 base from J, the junction contained 6 bases not matched to a gene. CDR3 length: 15 amino acids. Germline lookup yields CDR1 MNHEY and CDR2 SMNVEV (reference sequence). The CDR3: CASSPLGQGSYEQYF. The CDR3 DNA follows: TGTGCCAGCAGCCCTCTGGGACAGGGGTCCTACGAGCAGTACTTC.

The J gene is TRBJ1-5, the V gene TRBV7-9; D may be TRBD1 (5 bases). Germline assignment: CDR1 SEHNR and CDR2 FQNEAQ (reference sequence). V lost 0 bases, J lost 3 bases, and 12 bases lay in between. This CDR3 comprises 16 residues. The chain's CDR3 is CASSLASGEFNQPQHF. The DNA for the CDR3 is TGTGCCAGCAGCTTAGCATCGGGGGAATTCAATCAGCCCCAGCATTTT.